The T cell receptor (beta chain) described here comes from a study of beta chain features in type 1 diabetes (dated by TCRdb to 2016 to 2018). In terms of the full investigation: Mean age, gender distribution, total cell number and subset yield were not different between patients and healthy donors. Regulatory and stem cell-like memory subsets were obtained from only 8 patients and roughly 8 healthy donors, while naive and central memory subsets were obtained from all 30 or so donors. Across all samples, around 100 million sorted cells were examined, and cell number per subset correlated strongly with RNA yield. In the study, TCRB repertoires of sorted circulating CD4+ T cell subsets from recently diagnosed type 1 diabetes patients were compared with those of matched healthy donors.

V loses 6 bases of germline sequence and J loses 0 bases, and the interval between the two ends is 12 bases. Per the germline V gene, ENHRY is the CDR1 and SYGVKD is the CDR2. The CDR3 spans 16 residues, from the cysteine through the phenylalanine. Here the CDR3 DNA is all that survives: 48 bases in frame from base 1. Beyond this particular receptor, the publication reports: In all four CD4+ subsets, TCRB CDR3 length was moderately but significantly shorter in type 1 diabetes patients. Naive, central memory and regulatory TCRB repertoires appeared to be more alike among patients than among healthy donors. At VDJ recombination sites, patients with type 1 diabetes made fewer insertions and deleted more nucleotides, a pattern implying thymic rearrangement abnormalities. PCR might favor shorter templates, but patient and control samples were amplified and corrected together, so any skew would affect both groups equally. Only small numbers of individuals were included in the HLA sub-analyses, which left unresolved whether HLA type had any influence on TCRB rearrangement. Because cDNA was sequenced instead of genomic DNA, highly expressing activated cells could be over-represented, though the groups showed no difference in activation or CD3 levels.

The High Capacity cDNA Reverse Transcription Kit was used to reverse transcribe all of the isolated RNA, meaning that expressed TCRB transcripts were what got sequenced. Naive, central memory and regulatory T cell samples underwent deep immunoSEQ sequencing, averaging approximately 3.5 million total reads per sample. Sorted cells were lysed in RLT buffer, and RNA was extracted using DNase-treated RNeasy Micro or Mini kits according to cell number. To prevent cross-contamination, every cell subset was processed on its own, while patient and healthy donor samples were processed together. The immunoSEQ multiplex PCR was used to amplify TCRB sequences from cDNA, generating 87-bp fragments that spanned the CDR3 region. Sequencing of the amplicons was performed on the Illumina HiSeq platform. Concerning the study's data processing: Synthetic template baselines were used to correct PCR bias computationally, reads within Hamming distance 2 were collapsed, and singletons that could not be merged were discarded. Reads were aligned against IMGT to assign V, D and J genes, CDR3 length and insertions or deletions at six rearrangement sites. Within each subset, clonotype counts were normalized to sorted cell number, and only after that were true diversity and Gini coefficients computed with the tcR R package. Repertoire sharing was quantified using the overlap coefficient calculated on TCRB nucleotide sequences. The table was pulled from immuneACCESS by TCRdb, which kept in-frame rearrangements only. Such tables lose some clones; where checked, under half of the loss comes from unresolved V genes, and the rest has no known cause. The DNA was the basis for D and trimming; V, J and clone size are from that table. The sample profile shows approximately 70,000 clones; about 50% of them were found once. Clones ranked in the top ten supply 0.55% to 0.8% of the sample.

As for this clone: Its antigen target is currently unknown. No much larger clone is present one base from it, and per-base qualities are unavailable.

Each donor gave one peripheral blood draw, averaging around 120 mL, which was collected into heparinised tubes. A BD FACSAria II was used to sort naive, central memory, regulatory and stem cell-like memory CD4+ T cells with a panel that included CD45RO, CCR7, CD25, CD127, CD95 and CD27. All sorted populations exceeded 95% purity. Right away, PBMCs were isolated by Lymphoprep density gradient centrifugation and were stained directly, with no culture step. Samples were stained and sorted in pairs, with one healthy donor and one patient per experiment, so that batch effects were minimized. The receptor chain draws on TRBV10-3 and TRBJ2-6, and TRBD1 may be the D gene, going by 6 matching bases. The sequence was obtained from a man aged 25-45 years with type 1 diabetes. Material for sequencing was central memory CD4+ T cells from blood. The sequence in DNA is TGTGCCATCAGCCAAGACAGGTCCTCTGGGGCCAACGTCCTGACTTTC. Translated, it reads CAISQDRSSGANVLTF.